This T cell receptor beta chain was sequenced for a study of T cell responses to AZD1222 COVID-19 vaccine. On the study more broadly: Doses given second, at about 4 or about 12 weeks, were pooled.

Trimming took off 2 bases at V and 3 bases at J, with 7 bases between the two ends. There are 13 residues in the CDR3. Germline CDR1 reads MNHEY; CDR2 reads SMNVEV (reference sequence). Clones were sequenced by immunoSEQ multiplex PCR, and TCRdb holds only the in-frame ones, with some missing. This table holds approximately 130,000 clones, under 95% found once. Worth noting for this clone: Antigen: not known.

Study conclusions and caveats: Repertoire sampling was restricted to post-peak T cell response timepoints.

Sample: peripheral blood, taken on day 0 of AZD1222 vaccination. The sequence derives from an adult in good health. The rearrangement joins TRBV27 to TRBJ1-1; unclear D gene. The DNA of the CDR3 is TGTGCCAGCAGTTTAGTCTCGGACACTGAAGCTTTCTTT. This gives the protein CASSLVSDTEAFF.